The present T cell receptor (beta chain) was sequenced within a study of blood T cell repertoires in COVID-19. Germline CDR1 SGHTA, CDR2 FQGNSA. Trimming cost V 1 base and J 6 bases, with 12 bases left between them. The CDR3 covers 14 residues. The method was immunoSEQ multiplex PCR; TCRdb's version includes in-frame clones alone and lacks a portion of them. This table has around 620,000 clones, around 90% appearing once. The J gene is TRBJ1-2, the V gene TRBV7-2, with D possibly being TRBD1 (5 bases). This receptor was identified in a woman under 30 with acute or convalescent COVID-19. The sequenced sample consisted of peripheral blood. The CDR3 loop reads CASSLVGVGNGYTF. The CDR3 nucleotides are TGTGCCAGCAGCTTAGTAGGGGTAGGGAATGGCTACACCTTC.